Presented here are 29 T cell receptor beta chains from one specimen sequenced in a study of blood T cell repertoires in COVID-19. Repertoires were generated with immunoSEQ multiplex PCR, while TCRdb's copy carries only in-frame clones and drops some. Of about 150,000 clones listed, around 87% were seen once; the top ten hold roughly 15%. Source material: peripheral blood. Receptors were obtained from a woman aged 40 to 49 with acute or convalescent COVID-19.

This clone has just a few counts. This sequence joins TRBV29-1 and TRBJ2-1, with TRBD1 matching over 9 bases. The V and J ends lost 5 bases and 4 bases, in that order; junction bases with no gene match: 6. This CDR3 has 14 amino acids. Looked up from germline, CDR1 is SQVTM and CDR2 is ANQGSEA. In DNA form, the CDR3 reads TGCAGCGTTTTCAGGACAGGGGATTACAATGAGCAGTTCTTC. Protein: CSVFRTGDYNEQFF.

The chain couples TRBV5-1 to TRBJ1-1; tentative D call: TRBD1 (6 bases). Deletions cut 2 bases from V and 0 bases from J, with 8 bases between. The CDR3 covers 14 residues. The germline V gene encodes CDR1 SGHRS and CDR2 YFSETQ. CDR3 residues: CASSFPGVNTEAFF. The CDR3 region has the DNA TGCGCCAGCAGCTTCCCAGGGGTGAACACTGAAGCTTTCTTT.

The chain uses TRBV30 and TRBJ2-2; D may be TRBD2 (5 bases). Trimming cost V 2 bases and J 4 bases, with 8 bases left between them. Germline V CDR1 and CDR2: GTSNPN, SVGIG (reference sequence). The CDR3 extends over 13 amino acids. CDR3 DNA sequence: TGTGCCTGGAGTCGCGGGCTCACCGGGGAGCTGTTTTTT. It codes for CAWSRGLTGELFF.

The V call is TRBV27, the J call TRBJ2-7, with TRBD2 matching 7 bases. The CDR3 consists of 15 residues. J gave up 3 bases and V 4 bases, and 9 bases lay outside the gene matches. Germline V gene sequence: CDR1 MNHEY, CDR2 SMNVEV (reference sequence). The CDR3 DNA reads TGTGCCAGCAGTTATAGGACTAGAGGAGACTACGAGCAGTACTTC. This translates into CASSYRTRGDYEQYF.

The chain recombines TRBV9 with TRBJ2-1, with D unclear. The CDR3 covers 13 residues. Germline V lookup: CDR1 SGDLS, CDR2 YYNGEE. V lost 0 bases and J lost 7, with 8 bases in between. The chain's CDR3 is CASSVALLNEQFF. CDR3 nucleotide sequence: TGTGCCAGCAGCGTAGCTCTCTTGAATGAGCAGTTCTTC. The complete variable domain, with remaining parts taken from reference TRBV9 and TRBJ2-1, reads DSGVTQTPKHLITATGQRVTLRCSPRSGDLSVYWYQQSLDQGLQFLIQYYNGEERAKGNILERFSAQQFPDLHSELNLSSLELGDSALYFCASSVALLNEQFFGPGTRLTVL.

The chain uses TRBV15 and TRBJ2-2, with TRBD2 matching over 15 bases. In germline, CDR1 is LNHNV, CDR2 YYDKDF (reference sequence). The CDR3 runs to 16 residues. V shed 5 bases and J 5 bases; nucleotides not matched to a gene: 3. CDR3 residues: CATSGTSGGRTGELFF. In DNA form, the CDR3 reads TGTGCCACCAGCGGGACTAGCGGGGGGCGTACCGGGGAGCTGTTTTTT. Supplemented by reference TRBV15 and TRBJ2-2, the full variable domain reads DAMVIQNPRYQVTQFGKPVTLSCSQTLNHNVMYWYQQKSSQAPKLLFHYYDKDFNNEADTPDNFQSRRPNTSFCFLDIRSPGLGDTAMYLCATSGTSGGRTGELFFGEGSRLTVL.

This rearrangement joins TRBV19 to TRBJ2-7, with 11 bases matching TRBD1. CDR3 size: 13 residues. J lost 7 bases, V lost 4 bases, and 3 bases had no gene match. CDR1 LNHDA and CDR2 SQIVND come from the germline V gene (reference sequence). The CDR3 reads CASSTRDRGEQYF. The CDR3 nucleotides are TGTGCCAGTAGTACACGGGACAGGGGGGAGCAGTACTTC.

The J gene is TRBJ2-3, the V gene TRBV24-1, with 11 nucleotides matching TRBD2. The CDR3 is 17 amino acids. Germline CDR1 and CDR2: KGHDR and SFDVKD. V lost 4 bases to trimming and J lost 0 bases; unmatched junction nucleotides: 5. CDR3 protein: CATSDQGLADSTDTQYF. CDR3 in DNA: TGTGCCACCAGTGACCAGGGACTAGCGGACAGCACAGATACGCAGTATTTT.

The rearrangement uses TRBV7-8 and TRBJ2-2; no definite D call. This CDR3 has 14 residues. Germline lookup yields CDR1 SGHVS and CDR2 FQNEAQ. The germline V and J ends were trimmed by 4 bases and 5 bases, with 11 bases remaining between them. The DNA for the CDR3 is TGTGCCAGCAGCTCTAGTCGCTATACCGGGGAGCTGTTTTTT. Protein product: CASSSSRYTGELFF.

DNA of the CDR3: TGTGCCAGCTCACCCCCCGGGACAATCACCGGGGAGCTGTTTTTT. This encodes CASSPPGTITGELFF. The chain combines TRBV18 with TRBJ2-2; tentative D call: TRBD1 (6 bases). Trimming stripped 3 bases from V and 4 bases from J, with 12 bases between. CDR1 and CDR2 (germline): KGHSH, LQKENI. This CDR3 has 15 amino acids. The full variable domain, completed using reference TRBV18 and TRBJ2-2, is NAGVMQNPRHLVRRRGQEARLRCSPMKGHSHVYWYRQLPEEGLKFMVYLQKENIIDESGMPKERFSAEFPKEGPSILRIQQVVRGDSAAYFCASSPPGTITGELFFGEGSRLTVL.

This chain joins TRBV7-9 and TRBJ1-4; D might be TRBD1 (6 bases). The CDR3 is 15 amino acids. Germline lookup yields CDR1 SEHNR and CDR2 FQNEAQ (reference sequence). V was clipped by 5 bases and J by 5 bases, with 15 bases between them. The CDR3 loop reads CASSPMGHWNEKLFF. The CDR3 coding sequence is TGTGCCAGCAGCCCGATGGGACACTGGAATGAAAAACTGTTTTTT.

The rearrangement links TRBV7-3 to TRBJ2-1, with D perhaps matching TRBD1 (6 bases). This CDR3 spans 13 amino acids. Looked up from germline, CDR1 is SGHTA and CDR2 is FQGTGA. V lost 5 bases, J lost 4 bases, and 9 bases lay in between. CDR3 loop: CASSPQGYNEQFF. The DNA of the CDR3 is TGTGCCAGCAGCCCACAGGGTTACAATGAGCAGTTCTTC.

The chain carries TRBV19 and TRBJ1-5; D is unclear. The CDR3 runs to 16 residues. CDR1 is LNHDA, CDR2 SQIVND, per germline (reference sequence). Trimming pared 5 bases from V and 0 bases from J, leaving 14 bases between. The CDR3 is CASSEQAPGSNQPQHF. In nucleotides, the CDR3 is TGTGCCAGTAGTGAACAAGCTCCGGGTAGCAATCAGCCCCAGCATTTT.

The chain employs TRBV2 and TRBJ1-6; 7 bases are shared with TRBD1. This CDR3 spans 14 amino acids. CDR1 is SNHLY and CDR2 is FYNNEI in the germline V gene. With V trimmed by 5 bases and J by 7 bases, 5 bases remained unmatched. CDR3 sequence reads: CASSRQGGNSPLHF. DNA for the CDR3: TGTGCCAGCAGTAGACAGGGAGGAAATTCACCCCTCCACTTT.

This clone was observed once. The rearrangement uses TRBV10-3 and TRBJ2-7, with 14 nucleotides matching TRBD2. The CDR3 totals 19 residues. V trimming: 6 bases; J trimming: 0 bases; junction bases outside the gene matches: 13. Per germline, CDR1 ENHRY and CDR2 SYGVKD. As DNA, the CDR3 is TGTGCCATCAGCCTGAGGACTAGCGGGGGGACCTCGGGCTCCTACGAGCAGTACTTC. It encodes CAISLRTSGGTSGSYEQYF.

The V and J genes are TRBV28 and TRBJ1-5; 7 nucleotides align to TRBD1. The CDR3 is 15 amino acids. The germline V gene encodes CDR1 MDHEN and CDR2 SYDVKM. The V segment lost 2 bases and the J segment 2 bases; nucleotides outside the gene matches: 3. The CDR3 DNA sequence: TGTGCCAGCAGTTTACAAGGACAGGGCAATCAGCCCCAGCATTTT. This codes for CASSLQGQGNQPQHF.

The CDR3, as DNA: TGCGCCAGCAGCCAGAGACAGGGACGAACAGATACGCAGTATTTT. This gives the protein CASSQRQGRTDTQYF. V usage is TRBV4-1 and J usage is TRBJ2-3; 7 bases fit TRBD1. The germline V gene has CDR1 MGHRA and CDR2 YSYEKL. The CDR3 consists of 15 residues. With V trimmed by 3 bases and J by 3 bases, 6 bases remained unmatched.

The chain has TRBV5-6 and TRBJ2-5, with TRBD2 matching over 8 bases. V trimming: 4 bases; J trimming: 5 bases; junction bases outside the gene matches: 4. Germline CDR1 SGHDT, CDR2 YYEEEE. This CDR3 region has 13 residues. CDR3: CASSSGSWETQYF. The DNA for the CDR3 is TGTGCCAGCAGCAGCGGGAGTTGGGAGACCCAGTACTTC.

The chain has TRBV2 and TRBJ2-4, with D possibly TRBD1 on 5 matching bases. The V end was cut by 7 bases, the J end by 0 bases, with 13 bases between. This CDR3 comprises 15 residues. Germline V lookup: CDR1 SNHLY, CDR2 FYNNEI. The CDR3 DNA is TGTGCCAGCACCGAAGACAGTCTAGCCAAAAACATTCAGTACTTC. It codes for CASTEDSLAKNIQYF.

The chain is built from TRBV2 and TRBJ2-5, with TRBD2 matching 7 bases. Germline V gives CDR1 SNHLY, CDR2 FYNNEI. With 4 bases clipped from V and 4 bases from J, the junction kept 6 bases outside the gene matches. The CDR3 is made up of 14 amino acids. The CDR3 region has the DNA TGTGCCAGCAGTGTAGGCGGGAGTTTAGAGACCCAGTACTTC. This gives the protein CASSVGGSLETQYF.

CDR3: CATSDAGDSFPGGPRNEQFF. The CDR3 DNA sequence: TGTGCCACCAGTGATGCCGGGGACAGTTTTCCTGGAGGGCCTCGGAATGAGCAGTTCTTC. This chain connects TRBV24-1 to TRBJ2-1, with a tentative D call TRBD1 (7 bases). This CDR3 has 20 residues. V dropped 3 bases and J dropped 7 bases, with 30 bases sitting between them. Germline CDR1 is KGHDR and CDR2 is SFDVKD.

J is TRBJ2-7 and V is TRBV3-1 (or the pseudogene TRBV3-2); D may be TRBD1 (5 bases). The CDR3 runs 14 residues. The germline V gene encodes CDR1 LGHDT and CDR2 YNNKEL (reference sequence). Trimming took 3 bases from V and 2 from J, leaving 11 bases between them. For the CDR3, the DNA is TGTGCCAGCAGCCAGCACGTGGGGCCCTACGAGCAGTACTTC. As protein: CASSQHVGPYEQYF.

The rearrangement links TRBV11-1 to TRBJ2-7; D is uncertain. The CDR3 has 12 amino acids. V lost 5 bases and J 3 bases, leaving 8 bases between the germline ends. Germline values: CDR1 SGHAT, CDR2 FQDESV (reference sequence). The CDR3 coding sequence is TGTGCCAGCAGCCCCGGAGACTACGAGCAGTACTTC. Protein product: CASSPGDYEQYF.

The chain is built from TRBV2 and TRBJ1-2, with a weak D call TRBD1 (6 bases). Germline V gene sequence: CDR1 SNHLY, CDR2 FYNNEI. The CDR3 has 13 amino acids. Trimming pared 6 bases from V and 7 bases from J, leaving 15 bases between. In DNA, the CDR3 is TGTGCCAGCAGAAACAGGGAAAAATCTGGCTACACCTTC. Its translation: CASRNREKSGYTF. The full variable domain, completed using reference TRBV2 and TRBJ1-2, is EPEVTQTPSHQVTQMGQEVILRCVPISNHLYFYWYRQILGQKVEFLVSFYNNEISEKSEIFDDQFSVERPDGSNFTLKIRSTKLEDSAMYFCASRNREKSGYTFGSGTRLTVV.

The chain uses TRBV27 and TRBJ2-1; a possible D gene is TRBD2 (6 bases). V lost 5 bases to trimming and J lost 4 bases, with 15 bases between them. The CDR3 runs to 15 residues. The germline gives CDR1 MNHEY, CDR2 SMNVEV (reference sequence). The CDR3 protein is CASSAEGSFYNEQFF. The CDR3 DNA is TGTGCCAGCAGTGCGGAGGGGTCCTTTTACAATGAGCAGTTCTTC.

The chain links TRBV9 to TRBJ2-5; a possible D gene is TRBD2 (6 bases). CDR3 size: 14 residues. The V and J ends lost 3 bases and 2 bases respectively, with 11 bases between them. Germline V lookup: CDR1 SGDLS, CDR2 YYNGEE. This chain's CDR3 is CASSAGGIQETQYF. CDR3 sequence (DNA): TGTGCCAGCAGCGCCGGCGGGATACAAGAGACCCAGTACTTC.

CDR3: CASSQEVGLETQYF. The CDR3 DNA is TGCGCCAGCAGCCAGGAGGTGGGACTAGAGACCCAGTACTTC. J is TRBJ2-5 and V is TRBV5-1; D might be TRBD2 (6 bases). This CDR3 has 14 amino acids. Germline lookup yields CDR1 SGHRS and CDR2 YFSETQ. Trimming took 4 bases from V and 4 from J, leaving 14 bases between them.

V gene TRBV19 combines with J gene TRBJ2-1; D remains ambiguous. This CDR3 contains 18 residues. The germline CDR1 and CDR2 sequences are LNHDA and SQIVND (reference sequence). The ends were cut back, 5 bases at V and 5 bases at J, with 25 bases in the middle. CDR3 DNA: TGTGCCAGTAGTGGAACAGTCAATTTGGCATCCCCAGACAATGAGCAGTTCTTC. Translated: CASSGTVNLASPDNEQFF.

The V gene is TRBV27, the J gene TRBJ2-5, with D tentatively TRBD2 (6 bases). Germline lookup yields CDR1 MNHEY and CDR2 SMNVEV (reference sequence). The CDR3 runs 14 residues. V was clipped by 7 bases and J by 1 base, with 13 bases between them. The DNA of the CDR3 is TGTGCCAGCAACCCGGGACTGGGCCAAGAGACCCAGTACTTC. This sequence encodes CASNPGLGQETQYF.